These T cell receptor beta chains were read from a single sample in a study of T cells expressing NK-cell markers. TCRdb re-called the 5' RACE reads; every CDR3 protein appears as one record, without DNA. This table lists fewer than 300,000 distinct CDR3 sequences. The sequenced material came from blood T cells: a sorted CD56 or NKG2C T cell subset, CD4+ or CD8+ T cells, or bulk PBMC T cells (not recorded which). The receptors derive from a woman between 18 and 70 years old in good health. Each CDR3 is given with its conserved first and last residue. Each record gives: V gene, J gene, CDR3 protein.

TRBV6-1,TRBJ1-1,CASSRGAVFGTEAFF
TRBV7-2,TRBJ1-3,CASSLSLGGASGNTIYF
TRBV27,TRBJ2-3,CASRIAGGPTDTQYF
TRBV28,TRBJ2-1,CASRPSGNNEQFF
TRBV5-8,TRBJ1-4,CASSFWMLIEKLFF
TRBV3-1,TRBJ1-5,CASSPPRDRGSSDQPQHF
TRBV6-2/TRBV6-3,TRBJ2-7,CASRPTGGLYEQYF
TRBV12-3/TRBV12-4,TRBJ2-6,CASSFRLSGANVLTF
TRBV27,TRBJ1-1,CASSLSYLGGTEAFF
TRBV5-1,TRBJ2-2,CASSRGTENTGELFF
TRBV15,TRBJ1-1,CATSRDLEWGSTEAFF
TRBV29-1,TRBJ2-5,CSAVDGKETQYF
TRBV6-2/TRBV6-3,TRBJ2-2,CASSRQGELFF
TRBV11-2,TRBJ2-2,CASSISPNTGELFF
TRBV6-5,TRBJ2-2,CASSYSPTSGRTGELFF
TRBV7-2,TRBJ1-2,CASSLEGSPGGYTF
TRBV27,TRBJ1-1,CASSLRVRGGTEAFF
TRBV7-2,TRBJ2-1,CASSLEGSSGYNEQFF
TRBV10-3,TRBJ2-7,CAISEQAGGPYEQYF
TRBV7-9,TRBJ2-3,CASSFLLGQGDADTQYF
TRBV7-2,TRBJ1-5,CASSPGWDQPQHF
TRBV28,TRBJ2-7,CASCIGRPRYEQYF
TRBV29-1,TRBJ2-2,CSVRGAPNTGELFF
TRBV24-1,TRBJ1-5,CATSPARDNQPQHF
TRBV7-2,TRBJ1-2,CASSGQLLANYGYTF
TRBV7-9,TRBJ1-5,CASSLGTHQPQHF
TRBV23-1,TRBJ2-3,CASSQRDSGTGVTDTQYF
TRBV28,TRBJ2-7,CASSTTGDEQYF
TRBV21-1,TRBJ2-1,CASSKRRIAETHNEQFF
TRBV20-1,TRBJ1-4,CSARVATNEKLFF
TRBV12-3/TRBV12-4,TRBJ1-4,CASSEQGQTNEKLFF
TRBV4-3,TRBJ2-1,CASSLDRGSGRASSYNEQFF
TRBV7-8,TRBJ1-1,CASRQGTMNTEAFF
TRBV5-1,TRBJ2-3,CASSLETGGGTDTQYF
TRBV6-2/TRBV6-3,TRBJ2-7,CASSYPAADRTYEQYF
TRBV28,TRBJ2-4,CASSPQVAGSRDIQYF
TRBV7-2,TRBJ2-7,CASSFGLAGGPYEQYF
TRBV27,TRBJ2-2,CASSLIIGTAKTGELFF
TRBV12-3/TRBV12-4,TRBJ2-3,CASSPHRSGGAGDTQYF
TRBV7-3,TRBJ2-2,CASTSGSNTGELFF
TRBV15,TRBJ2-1,CATSRDEGGGAYEQFF
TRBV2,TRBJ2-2,CASSESGTSSGELFF
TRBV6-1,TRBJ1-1,CASSRRDRGSTEAFF
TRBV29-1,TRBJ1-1,CSVAQGQGEAFF
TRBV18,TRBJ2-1,CASSLQSYLDEQFF
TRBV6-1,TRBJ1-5,CASSETGGGQPQHF
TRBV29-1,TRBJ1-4,CSAGKQGSNEKLFF
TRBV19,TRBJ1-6,CASSMADSVPNSPLHF
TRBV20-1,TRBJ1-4,CSAKTNNEKLFF
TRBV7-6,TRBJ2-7,CASSPKGYEQYF
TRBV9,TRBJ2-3,CASSVRETSPTDTQYF
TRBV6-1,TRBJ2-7,CASSEEPGGPSEQYF
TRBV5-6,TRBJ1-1,CASSLGWRGYGTEAFF
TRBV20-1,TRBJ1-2,CSALGHLRDYGYTF
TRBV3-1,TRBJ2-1,CASSARTSGIVTSYNEQFF